This passage covers 29 T cell receptor beta chains from one sample sequenced in a study of blood T cell repertoires in COVID-19. Produced via immunoSEQ multiplex PCR; TCRdb's table is partial and in-frame only. Counted here are hundreds of thousands of clones, around 92% occurring once; the ten biggest clones make up approximately 3%. The specimen sequenced was peripheral blood. The receptors were sampled from a woman under 40 with COVID-19, enrolled during active disease.

As regards this clone: One end of the junction does not line up with germline, which may come from a read error. This chain uses TRBV7-9 with TRBJ2-2; TRBD2 agrees at 11 bases. This CDR3 comprises 14 residues. Germline values: CDR1 SEHNR, CDR2 FQNEAQ (reference sequence). The CDR3 nucleotides read TGTGCCAGCAGCCTAGCGGGAGGATCCGGGGAGCTGTTTTTT. Its translation is CASSLAGGSGELFF.

The chain links TRBV21-1 to TRBJ1-3. TRBV21-1 is termed a pseudogene. The CDR3 is 17 residues long. Here the CDR3 DNA reads TGTGCCAGCAGCAAAGGTGGAATTGGGGAGCCTGGAAACACCATATATTTT. It encodes CASSKGGIGEPGNTIYF.

This rearrangement joins TRBV3-1 (or the pseudogene TRBV3-2) to TRBJ2-7; TRBD2 aligns across 10 bases. The germline V gene has CDR1 LGHDT and CDR2 YNNKEL (reference sequence). This CDR3 has 15 residues. Trimming took 3 bases from V and 6 from J; bases not matched to a gene: 8. CDR3 region: CASSQDSGGFGEQYF. The CDR3 DNA reads TGTGCCAGCAGCCAGGATAGCGGGGGGTTTGGCGAGCAGTACTTC.

This rearrangement joins TRBV11-2 to TRBJ2-7; D is unclear. The V gene's germline CDR1 is SGHAT and CDR2 FQNNGV. This CDR3 comprises 16 residues. V lost 1 base to trimming and J lost 0 bases, with 13 bases between them. In nucleotides, the CDR3 is TGTGCCAGCAGCTTAGGGCCCGCCGCCAGCTCCTACGAGCAGTACTTC. This sequence encodes CASSLGPAASSYEQYF.

This clone was detected only once. This chain uses TRBV7-2 with TRBJ1-1; D gene uncertain. V was trimmed by 3 bases and J by 2 bases, leaving 7 bases between them. CDR1 is SGHTA, CDR2 FQGNSA, per germline. The CDR3 length is 13 residues. CDR3 DNA: TGTGCCAGCAGCTTCCATGTTAACACTGAAGCTTTCTTT. Amino acids: CASSFHVNTEAFF.

V gene TRBV6-5 combines with J gene TRBJ1-1; no clear D. The CDR3 loop spans 13 amino acids. In germline, CDR1 is MNHEY, CDR2 SVGAGI. The V end lost 8 bases, the J end lost 0 bases, and 10 bases lay between the germline ends. The CDR3 region has the DNA TGTGCCAGCGTGATGGGCTTGAACACTGAAGCTTTCTTT. Residues: CASVMGLNTEAFF.

This chain connects TRBV2 to TRBJ2-4; unclear D gene. The CDR3 totals 16 residues. Germline V CDR1 and CDR2: SNHLY, FYNNEI. Trimming took off 6 bases at V and 0 bases at J, with 15 bases between the two ends. The CDR3 reads CASSQLSGIAKNIQYF. The CDR3 nucleotides are TGTGCCAGCAGCCAATTAAGTGGCATAGCCAAAAACATTCAGTACTTC.

This clone was seen only once. The chain recombines TRBV19 with TRBJ1-2; D is uncertain. Trimming removed 5 bases from V and 4 bases from J, with 14 bases in between. The CDR3 has 14 residues. The V gene's germline CDR1 is LNHDA and CDR2 SQIVND (reference sequence). Here the CDR3 DNA reads TGTGCCAGTAGTGCACAGCCGGAACTCTATGGCTACACCTTC. Its protein product is CASSAQPELYGYTF.

The V and J genes are TRBV28 and TRBJ2-7, with TRBD2 identical over 13 bases. V gave up 5 bases and J gave up 2 bases; unmatched junction bases: 6. The CDR3 sequence is 16 residues long. The germline gives CDR1 MDHEN, CDR2 SYDVKM. Here the CDR3 reads CASSRKGLAGAYEQYF. DNA of the CDR3: TGTGCCAGCAGTAGAAAAGGACTAGCGGGGGCCTACGAGCAGTACTTC.

The chain is built from TRBV10-2 and TRBJ1-5, with TRBD1 as a possible D gene (6 bases). The CDR3 consists of 17 residues. Germline values: CDR1 WSHSY, CDR2 SAAADI. V lost 7 bases and J lost 2, with 21 bases in between. CDR3 region: CASKETRGNSGNQPQHF. CDR3 DNA sequence: TGCGCCAGCAAAGAAACCAGGGGCAATAGTGGCAATCAGCCCCAGCATTTT.

The chain carries TRBV27 and TRBJ1-6; tentatively, D is TRBD1 (5 bases). V was trimmed by 3 bases and J by 7 bases, leaving 13 bases between them. This CDR3 is 15 amino acids long. The germline V gene has CDR1 MNHEY and CDR2 SMNVEV (reference sequence). The CDR3 region is CASSFGGEGNSPLHF. Written as DNA, the CDR3 is TGTGCCAGCAGTTTCGGAGGGGAGGGGAATTCACCCCTCCACTTT.

This clone was seen once. The chain combines TRBV27 with TRBJ2-7; TRBD1 matches 9 bases. This CDR3 spans 14 amino acids. After removal of 4 bases from V and 3 bases from J, the junction contained 4 bases not matched to a gene. Per germline, CDR1 MNHEY and CDR2 SMNVEV (reference sequence). Here the CDR3 reads CASSSGTGHYEQYF. Here the CDR3 DNA reads TGTGCCAGCAGTTCCGGGACAGGGCACTACGAGCAGTACTTC.

The genes are TRBV6-2 or TRBV6-3 and TRBJ2-7; 13 bases match TRBD2. The CDR3 runs to 18 residues. The germline V gene has CDR1 MNHEY and CDR2 SVGEGT. The ends lost 0 bases at V and 4 bases at J; junction bases unmatched: 9. The CDR3 sequence: CASSYSRLAGGPGYEQYV. The CDR3 region has the DNA TGTGCCAGCAGTTACTCCCGACTAGCGGGAGGTCCTGGATACGAGCAGTACGTC.

This chain uses TRBV30 with TRBJ1-1; D not certain. V lost 2 bases and J lost 1, with 11 bases in between. Per germline, CDR1 GTSNPN and CDR2 SVGIG (reference sequence). The CDR3 runs to 14 residues. The CDR3 region is CAWSNGRRNTEAFF. CDR3 DNA: TGTGCCTGGAGTAACGGCCGGAGGAACACTGAAGCTTTCTTT.

The genes are TRBV5-8 and TRBJ1-6; D is unresolved. Trimming stripped 10 bases from V and 7 bases from J, with 12 bases between. The length of the CDR3 is 12 residues. Germline V CDR1 and CDR2: SGHTS, YDEGEE. The CDR3 region is CASRSLNSPLHF. CDR3 sequence (DNA): TGTGCCTCTCGTTCCCTAAATTCACCCCTCCACTTT.

The J gene is TRBJ2-3, the V gene TRBV4-3, with D perhaps matching TRBD2 (6 bases). CDR1 is LGHNA and CDR2 is YSLEER in the germline V gene. The CDR3 has 12 residues. V was pared by 5 bases and J by 7 bases, with 10 bases between. The CDR3 DNA reads as TGCGCCAGCAGCGGGGCGGGAAATACGCAGTATTTT. This translates into CASSGAGNTQYF.

V gene TRBV13 combines with J gene TRBJ2-3; D possibly corresponds to TRBD2 (6 bases). With 5 bases removed from V and 5 bases from J, the gap between germline ends came to 23 bases. This CDR3 has 17 amino acids. CDR1 PRHDT and CDR2 FYEKMQ come from the germline V gene (reference sequence). CDR3 DNA: TGTGCCAGCAGCCCCCGGTCTCGGGGGAGACAGAAAGATACGCAGTATTTT. Translated: CASSPRSRGRQKDTQYF.

The rearrangement links TRBV14 to TRBJ2-3; 7 bases are shared with TRBD1. V was clipped by 5 bases and J by 0 bases; unmatched bases: 11. CDR3 length: 17 residues. Germline V lookup: CDR1 SGHDN, CDR2 FVKESK. This chain's CDR3 is CASSDSRDSSSTDTQYF. The CDR3 coding sequence is TGTGCCAGCAGCGATAGCCGGGACAGCTCTAGCACAGATACGCAGTATTTT.

The chain is built from TRBV4-3 and TRBJ1-2; TRBD1 is a possible D gene (5 bases). Per the germline V gene, CDR1 is LGHNA and CDR2 is YSLEER. Trimming cost V 0 bases and J 0 bases, with 14 bases left between them. The CDR3 is made up of 17 amino acids. CDR3 nucleotide sequence: TGCGCCAGCAGCCAAGATCTTCCTACAGGAGCTAACTATGGCTACACCTTC. Its protein is CASSQDLPTGANYGYTF.

The chain combines TRBV19 with TRBJ2-1; 7 positions match TRBD2. The CDR3 is 14 amino acids. Germline CDR1 LNHDA, CDR2 SQIVND (reference sequence). V lost 5 bases to trimming and J lost 9 bases; unmatched junction nucleotides: 10. Written as DNA, the CDR3 is TGTGCCAGTAGTCAACGCGGGGGAGAGAGTGAGCAGTTCTTC. It is translated as CASSQRGGESEQFF. The variable domain in full, with the rest retrieved from reference TRBV19 and TRBJ2-1, is DGGITQSPKYLFRKEGQNVTLSCEQNLNHDAMYWYRQDPGQGLRLIYYSQIVNDFQKGDIAEGYSVSREKKESFPLTVTSAQKNPTAFYLCASSQRGGESEQFFGPGTRLTVL.

This chain joins TRBV15 and TRBJ2-1; 9 nucleotides line up with TRBD2. The CDR3 covers 17 residues. Germline V gives CDR1 LNHNV, CDR2 YYDKDF (reference sequence). The ends lost 1 base at V and 0 bases at J; junction bases unmatched: 4. The CDR3 reads CATSRGTSVSSYNEQFF. For the CDR3, the DNA is TGTGCCACCAGCAGAGGGACTAGCGTTAGCTCCTACAATGAGCAGTTCTTC.

V gene TRBV28 combines with J gene TRBJ1-2, with unresolved D. V lost 5 bases and J lost 6, with 10 bases in between. Germline V gene sequence: CDR1 MDHEN, CDR2 SYDVKM. The CDR3 has 12 residues. As DNA, the CDR3 is TGTGCCAGCAGTCGAACCGGGAATGGCTACACCTTC. Its translation: CASSRTGNGYTF.

This sequence joins TRBV15 and TRBJ2-3; tentative D call: TRBD2 (7 bases). Germline values: CDR1 LNHNV, CDR2 YYDKDF (reference sequence). This CDR3 spans 15 amino acids. V was trimmed by 9 bases and J by 6 bases, leaving 22 bases between them. The CDR3 DNA reads TGTGCCACTGCCCGGAGGGGGGGCATTCGGGATACGCAGTATTTT. Its translation: CATARRGGIRDTQYF.

This chain joins TRBV5-8 and TRBJ2-1; the match to TRBD1 covers 7 bases. The germline V gene encodes CDR1 SGHTS and CDR2 YDEGEE. J lost 8 bases, V lost 4 bases, and 6 bases had no gene match. The CDR3 has 13 residues. Here the CDR3 reads CASSTGQWDEQFF. The DNA of the CDR3 is TGTGCCAGCAGCACGGGACAGTGGGATGAGCAGTTCTTC.

V and J are TRBV7-2 and TRBJ1-1; 9 nucleotides align to TRBD1. This CDR3 comprises 14 residues. From germline, CDR1 is SGHTA and CDR2 FQGNSA. J gave up 3 bases and V 5 bases, and 4 bases lay outside the gene matches. The CDR3, as DNA: TGTGCCAGCAGCACCAGGACAGGGGACACTGAAGCTTTCTTT. As protein: CASSTRTGDTEAFF.

The sample holds one count of this clone. The gene calls are TRBV20-1 and TRBJ1-4; D may be TRBD1 (5 bases). Germline V gene data show CDR1 as DFQATT and CDR2 as SNEGSKA (reference sequence). The CDR3 runs to 11 residues. Trimming stripped 3 bases from V and 8 bases from J, with 7 bases between. CDR3 protein: CSASKGEKLFF. The CDR3 DNA is TGCAGTGCTAGTAAGGGGGAAAAACTGTTTTTT.

The V gene is TRBV7-2, the J gene TRBJ2-2, with TRBD2 identical over 12 bases. The CDR3 totals 16 residues. V was clipped by 5 bases and J by 3 bases; unmatched bases: 4. Germline CDR1 SGHTA, CDR2 FQGNSA. CDR3 bases: TGTGCCAGCAGCCGCCGGACTAGCGGGGACACCGGGGAGCTGTTTTTT. Its protein product is CASSRRTSGDTGELFF.

The chain joins TRBV19 to TRBJ1-2; TRBD1 aligns across 8 bases. The germline V gene encodes CDR1 LNHDA and CDR2 SQIVND (reference sequence). Trimming cost V 2 bases and J 4 bases; bases outside gene matches: 9. The CDR3 is 16 amino acids. Here the CDR3 DNA reads TGTGCCAGTAGTATACCAGGGGGCATTACAACCTATGGCTACACCTTC. Translated: CASSIPGGITTYGYTF.

This clone occurred a few times. The chain links TRBV4-1 to TRBJ2-1; D not certain. Germline values: CDR1 MGHRA, CDR2 YSYEKL. There are 12 residues in the CDR3. Trimming left V 1 base short and J 6 bases short, with 4 bases between. CDR3 sequence: CASSQAFNEQFF. CDR3 DNA: TGCGCCAGCAGCCAAGCTTTCAATGAGCAGTTCTTC.